This TCR beta chain comes out of a study of T cell responses to AZD1222 COVID-19 vaccine. Findings of the study overall: Along spike, vaccine-associated CD4 TCRs were found throughout, with dominance at 160-218 and 743-854.

Deletions cut 2 bases from V and 1 base from J, with 3 bases between. Germline V CDR1 and CDR2: SGDLS, YYNGEE. The CDR3 length is 13 residues. A note on this clone: Its specificity is not known.

Assay: immunoSEQ multiplex PCR; the TCRdb copy retains only in-frame clones and omits some. This sample yields about 170,000 clones, of which around 87% are seen a single time; about 6.9% belongs to the top ten. The sample here was peripheral blood, taken on day 0 of AZD1222 vaccination. This sequence originates from an adult in good health. The chain carries TRBV9 and TRBJ1-4, with no clear D. CDR3 in amino acids: CASSVGTNEKLFF. Written as DNA, the CDR3 is TGTGCCAGCAGCGTTGGAACTAATGAAAAACTGTTTTTT.